The clone carrying this TCR beta chain was counted once. The antigen remains unidentified. Using immunoSEQ multiplex PCR, the repertoire was profiled, and TCRdb retains in-frame clones only, with some absent. The sample lists about 2 million clones; around 95% were seen once. This entry comes from a study of shared clonotypes between healthy human individuals. Overall study context: For every donor, three CD4 naive, three CD4 memory, two CD8 naive and one CD8 memory plates were used.

Study-level results: An expected dependence of interdonor clonotype sharing on sequencing depth was noted.

The germline V and J ends were trimmed by 1 base and 12 bases, with 13 bases remaining between them. This CDR3 has 12 residues. The germline gives CDR1 SGHVS, CDR2 FQNEAQ. Sequenced: naive CD4+ T cells sorted from blood. Described subset: CD45RA+ positively selected. The chain is built from TRBV7-8 and TRBJ2-7; tentatively, D is TRBD2 (6 bases). This receptor was identified in a man aged 18 to 30 in good health. CDR3 sequence reads: CASSLVTGTVYF. The CDR3 region has the DNA TGTGCCAGCAGCTTAGTAACCGGGACTGTGTACTTC.